This T cell receptor (beta chain) came from a study of CD8 T cells in ankylosing spondylitis. 5'-RACE, quantitative and with molecular barcodes, yielded the TCR beta libraries. TCRdb fed the 5' RACE reads into MiXCR, producing one record per CDR3 protein. The sample shows 150,000 to 200,000 distinct CDR3 sequences, 15% to 20% of them seen only once. In germline, CDR1 is MNHEY, CDR2 SMNVEV (reference sequence). V shed 5 bases and J 0 bases; nucleotides not matched to a gene: 10. The CDR3 has 17 residues. This clonotype was observed a few times. Specimen: blood, either unsorted or a sorted T cell fraction (not recorded which). The chain joins TRBV27 to TRBJ1-5, with 7 bases that match TRBD1. The receptor's source is a male donor with ankylosing spondylitis or in good health (not recorded which). Here the CDR3 reads CASSRLGGGSSNQPQHF. The CDR3 nucleotides are TGTGCCAGCAGTCGCCTAGGAGGGGGCTCTAGCAATCAGCCCCAGCATTTT.